Listed here are 5 T cell receptor beta chains from one sample, sequenced in a study of T cells in Graves' hyperthyroidism and ophthalmopathy. TCR beta CDR3 regions were amplified from RNA transcripts. Carried out on the TCR CDR3, a first-round RT-PCR used the HTBI primer set. TCRdb re-called the multiplex PCR reads with MiXCR, one entry per CDR3 protein. The data hold approximately 360,000 distinct CDR3 sequences, with around 25% observed a single time. Sequenced: blood. The receptors were gathered from a man aged 50 or older with Graves' hyperthyroidism.

The chain links TRBV6-4 to TRBJ2-3; D perhaps matches TRBD1 (5 bases). There are 15 residues in the CDR3. V lost 6 bases to trimming and J lost 0 bases, with 13 bases between them. Per the germline V gene, CDR1 is MRHNA and CDR2 is SNTAGT. The CDR3 here is CASRQTATSTDTQYF. The CDR3 DNA is TGTGCCAGCAGACAGACAGCCACTAGCACAGATACGCAGTATTTT.

V is TRBV6-1 and J is TRBJ2-7; D is unclear. Germline V gene lookup returns CDR1 MNHNS and CDR2 SASEGT. This CDR3 contains 12 residues. Deletions cut 3 bases from V and 6 bases from J, with 9 bases between. In nucleotides, the CDR3 is TGTGCCAGCAGTGAGACGGTGAGCGAGCAGTACTTC. Protein: CASSETVSEQYF.

The chain carries TRBV6-1 and TRBJ2-7; D possibly matches TRBD1 or TRBD2 (6 bases each). The CDR3 has 15 amino acids. Trimming left V 5 bases short and J 2 bases short, with 16 bases between. Germline V gene lookup returns CDR1 MNHNS and CDR2 SASEGT. In DNA form, the CDR3 reads TGTGCCAGCAGTACCTCGGGGGCTGCACCCTACGAGCAGTACTTC. Its translation: CASSTSGAAPYEQYF.

This chain connects TRBV15 to TRBJ1-6, with 8 bases aligning to TRBD1. The germline gives CDR1 LNHNV, CDR2 YYDKDF (reference sequence). V trimming: 1 base; J trimming: 9 bases; junction bases outside the gene matches: 11. The CDR3 consists of 17 residues. The CDR3 protein is CATSRGPPAGGLSPLHF. CDR3 bases: TGTGCCACCAGCAGAGGACCCCCCGCAGGGGGCCTTTCACCCCTCCACTTT.

Ten or more counts support this clonotype. V usage is TRBV27 and J usage is TRBJ2-7, with D uncertain. V was clipped by 4 bases and J by 0 bases, with 7 bases between them. The CDR3 runs to 13 residues. The V gene's germline CDR1 is MNHEY and CDR2 SMNVEV (reference sequence). CDR3 loop: CASSSSLSYEQYF. The CDR3 DNA is TGTGCCAGCAGTTCCAGCCTCTCCTACGAGCAGTACTTC.